This TCR beta chain emerged from a study of T-cell memory formation after mild COVID-19. Study as a whole: Largely donor-specific sequence clusters came from a couple of donors.

Each CDR3 protein is one row after TCRdb ran MiXCR on the 5' RACE reads. The sample consists of around 530,000 distinct CDR3 sequences, approximately 21% of them appearing once. The CDR3 runs to 17 residues. Germline V gives CDR1 MGHRA, CDR2 YSYEKL. V was trimmed by 0 bases and J by 3 bases, leaving 18 bases between them. The V call is TRBV4-1, the J call TRBJ2-7, with unresolved D. The specimen was PBMCs or a T cell subset sorted from them (not recorded which). The receptor was isolated from an adult woman who had mild COVID-19 (a few samples of this study predate the infection). Cell type and time point are not known. The CDR3 DNA follows: TGCGCCAGCAGCCAAGATCTCGGCGGTAGTCCTCTCTACGAGCAGTACTTC. It encodes CASSQDLGGSPLYEQYF.